This TCR beta chain came from a study of cytomegalovirus exposure and HLA in healthy donors. Germline V lookup: CDR1 GTSNPN, CDR2 SVGIG (reference sequence). The CDR3 length is 12 residues. V shed 7 bases and J 4 bases; nucleotides not matched to a gene: 4. The PCR was carried out with 60 Vbeta primers and 13 Jbeta primers. Method: immunoSEQ multiplex PCR; TCRdb's copy keeps in-frame clones and lacks some. The sample includes several thousand clones, about 84% seen only once; the top ten take roughly 6.2%. The gene calls are TRBV30 and TRBJ1-1; 9 bases are a match to TRBD1. This clonotype was obtained from a middle-aged woman in good health and CMV-seropositive. The sequencing input was PBMCs. CDR3 protein: CAFTGGRTEAFF. DNA for the CDR3: TGTGCCTTTACAGGGGGCCGCACTGAAGCTTTCTTT.